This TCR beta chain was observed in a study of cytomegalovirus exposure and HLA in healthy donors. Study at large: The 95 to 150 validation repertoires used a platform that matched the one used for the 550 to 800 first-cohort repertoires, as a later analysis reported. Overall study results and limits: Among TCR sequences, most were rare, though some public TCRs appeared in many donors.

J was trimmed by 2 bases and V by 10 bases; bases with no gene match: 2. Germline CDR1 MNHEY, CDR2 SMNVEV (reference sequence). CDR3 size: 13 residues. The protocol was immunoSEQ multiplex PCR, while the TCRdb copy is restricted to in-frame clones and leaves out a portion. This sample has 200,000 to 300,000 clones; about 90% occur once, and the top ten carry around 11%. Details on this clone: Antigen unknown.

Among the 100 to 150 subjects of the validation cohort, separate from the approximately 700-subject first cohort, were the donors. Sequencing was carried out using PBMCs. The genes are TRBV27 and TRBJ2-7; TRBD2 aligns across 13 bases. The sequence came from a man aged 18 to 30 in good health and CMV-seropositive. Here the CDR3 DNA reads TGTGCCACAGGACTAGCGGGAGCCTACGAGCAGTACTTC. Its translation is CATGLAGAYEQYF.